One and the same sample provided the 17 T cell receptor beta chains below, sequenced in a study of cytomegalovirus exposure and HLA in healthy donors. PCR employed 60 Vbeta and 13 Jbeta primers. Profiled with immunoSEQ multiplex PCR; TCRdb holds only in-frame clones, not every one. The table records about 130,000 clones, roughly three quarters of them present only once. The sequencing sample was made of PBMCs. Receptors were obtained from a woman aged 30 to 39 in good health and CMV-seronegative.

CDR3 in amino acids: CASRRTSGGQETQYF. The CDR3 DNA sequence: TGTGCCAGCAGAAGGACTAGCGGGGGACAAGAGACCCAGTACTTC. V usage is TRBV2 and J usage is TRBJ2-5; 13 bases line up with TRBD2. In germline, CDR1 is SNHLY, CDR2 FYNNEI. Trimming removed 6 bases from V and 2 bases from J; junction bases left unmatched: 3. The CDR3 is 15 amino acids. The whole variable domain, remainder taken from reference TRBV2 and TRBJ2-5, is EPEVTQTPSHQVTQMGQEVILRCVPISNHLYFYWYRQILGQKVEFLVSFYNNEISEKSEIFDDQFSVERPDGSNFTLKIRSTKLEDSAMYFCASRRTSGGQETQYFGPGTRLLVL.

This clone was picked up a small number of times. The chain uses TRBV15 and TRBJ1-2; D is uncertain. This CDR3 region has 11 residues. Germline V CDR1 and CDR2: LNHNV, YYDKDF (reference sequence). V was clipped by 0 bases and J by 8 bases, with 4 bases between them. CDR3 coding DNA: TGTGCCACCAGCAGAGATGAGGGCTACACCTTC. This translates into CATSRDEGYTF.

The rearrangement joins TRBV2 to TRBJ2-1; D is uncertain. Per germline, CDR1 SNHLY and CDR2 FYNNEI. The CDR3 totals 12 residues. Trimming left V 4 bases short and J 4 bases short, with 5 bases between. As DNA, the CDR3 is TGTGCCAGCAGTGGCAGGTACAATGAGCAGTTCTTC. It translates to CASSGRYNEQFF.

This chain links TRBV5-6 with TRBJ1-1; tentatively, D is TRBD1 (5 bases). The CDR3 runs to 15 residues. CDR1 SGHDT and CDR2 YYEEEE come from the germline V gene. Trimming took off 6 bases at V and 1 base at J, with 16 bases between the two ends. CDR3: CASTKGKGKNTEAFF. CDR3 sequence (DNA): TGTGCCAGCACCAAGGGGAAGGGGAAGAACACTGAAGCTTTCTTT.

The table lists this clone with a few counts. The chain links TRBV6-1 to TRBJ1-2, with a possible D match to TRBD1 (5 bases). This CDR3 is built from 14 residues. The germline gives CDR1 MNHNS, CDR2 SASEGT. The V and J ends lost 1 base and 4 bases respectively, with 10 bases between them. The CDR3 spells CASSEEGPRYGYTF. The CDR3 coding sequence is TGTGCCAGCAGTGAAGAGGGGCCCCGCTATGGCTACACCTTC.

This clone appeared a few times. The chain combines TRBV18 with TRBJ1-1, with a possible D match to TRBD1 (5 bases). The germline CDR1 and CDR2 sequences are KGHSH and LQKENI. This CDR3 is built from 13 residues. V lost 3 bases to trimming and J lost 3 bases, with 8 bases between them. CDR3 bases: TGTGCCAGCTCACCTGGGGGGGACACTGAAGCTTTCTTT. Protein product: CASSPGGDTEAFF.

The table lists this clone with a count of one. The chain joins TRBV6-6 to TRBJ2-1; maybe TRBD2 (6 bases). The CDR3 is 16 amino acids. Trimming stripped 8 bases from V and 0 bases from J, with 17 bases between. From germline, CDR1 is MNHNY and CDR2 SVGAGI (reference sequence). The CDR3 sequence is CASAGPKAFSYNEQFF. CDR3 nucleotide sequence: TGTGCCAGCGCGGGACCCAAGGCGTTCTCCTACAATGAGCAGTTCTTC.

The J gene is TRBJ2-7, the V gene TRBV5-4, with TRBD2 identical over 7 bases. Germline assignment: CDR1 SGHNT and CDR2 YYREEE (reference sequence). The V gene end was trimmed by 9 bases and the J gene end by 5 bases; junction bases not matched to a gene: 17. The CDR3 is 15 residues long. The CDR3 here is CATRGGGRVSHEQYF. The CDR3 region has the DNA TGTGCCACCCGAGGTGGCGGGAGAGTATCCCACGAGCAGTACTTC.

V usage is TRBV6-1 and J usage is TRBJ2-3; D is unresolved. This CDR3 has 14 residues. Trimming left V 3 bases short and J 4 bases short, with 11 bases between. Per the germline V gene, CDR1 is MNHNS and CDR2 is SASEGT. CDR3 amino acids: CASSEAFAPDTQYF. The CDR3 nucleotides read TGTGCCAGCAGTGAGGCTTTTGCCCCAGATACGCAGTATTTT.

This chain links TRBV11-3 with TRBJ2-1, with 9 bases aligning to TRBD2. This CDR3 spans 15 amino acids. CDR1 is SGHNT, CDR2 YENEEA, per germline. The trim removed 6 bases at V and 6 bases at J, leaving 9 bases unmatched. In DNA, the CDR3 is TGTGCCAGCAGTCTCACCGGGACTAGCCCCAATGAGCAGTTCTTC. Translating gives CASSLTGTSPNEQFF.

V and J are TRBV5-1 and TRBJ1-2; 7 bases fit TRBD1. Germline CDR1 and CDR2: SGHRS and YFSETQ. The CDR3 is 16 residues long. The junction had 7 bases not matched to a gene; V was cut back by 0 bases and J by 2 bases. CDR3 region: CASSLARDSPNYGYTF. The CDR3 DNA reads as TGCGCCAGCAGCTTGGCCCGGGACAGCCCAAACTATGGCTACACCTTC.

The genes are TRBV7-2 and TRBJ2-7, with 11 positions matching TRBD2. Germline V gene sequence: CDR1 SGHTA, CDR2 FQGNSA. The ends lost 5 bases at V and 6 bases at J; junction bases unmatched: 6. The CDR3 consists of 14 residues. DNA of the CDR3: TGTGCCAGCAGCCACCCGGGACTAGCGGCCGAGCAGTACTTC. Protein: CASSHPGLAAEQYF.

The genes are TRBV7-2 and TRBJ1-5; 8 nucleotides match TRBD1. CDR1 and CDR2 from the germline V gene are SGHTA and FQGNSA. With V trimmed by 1 base and J by 6 bases, 2 bases remained unmatched. CDR3 length equals 14 residues. The CDR3 bases are TGTGCCAGCAGCTTAGGGACAGGGCGTCAGCCCCAGCATTTT. Amino acids: CASSLGTGRQPQHF.

The V call is TRBV5-8, the J call TRBJ1-5; 7 positions match TRBD1. The CDR3 is made up of 13 amino acids. With V trimmed by 4 bases and J by 7 bases, 5 bases remained unmatched. Germline V gene sequence: CDR1 SGHTS, CDR2 YDEGEE. This chain's CDR3 is CASSTDREQPQHF. The DNA for the CDR3 is TGTGCCAGCAGCACAGACAGGGAACAGCCCCAGCATTTT. Supplemented by reference TRBV5-8 and TRBJ1-5, the full variable domain reads EAGVTQSPTHLIKTRGQQATLRCSPISGHTSVYWYQQALGLGLQFLLWYDEGEERNRGNFPPRFSGRQFPNYSSELNVNALELEDSALYLCASSTDREQPQHFGDGTRLSIL.

V gene TRBV7-9 combines with J gene TRBJ1-1; D may be TRBD1 (6 bases). Germline CDR1 and CDR2: SEHNR and FQNEAQ (reference sequence). The ends were cut back, 1 base at V and 0 bases at J, with 21 bases in the middle. CDR3 size: 19 residues. The CDR3 coding sequence is TGTGCCAGCAGCTTAGGGGTTTGGGCAGGGGAACGAATGAACACTGAAGCTTTCTTT. Its translation: CASSLGVWAGERMNTEAFF.

The gene calls are TRBV18 and TRBJ2-5; the match to TRBD1 covers 9 bases. The V gene's germline CDR1 is KGHSH and CDR2 LQKENI. The CDR3 sequence is 13 residues long. V lost 5 bases and J lost 5; bases outside the gene matches: 3. The DNA for the CDR3 is TGTGCCAGCTCAACCGGACAGGGGGAGACCCAGTACTTC. Its translation is CASSTGQGETQYF.

The chain recombines TRBV27 with TRBJ1-4; 7 nucleotides align to TRBD1. Unmatched junction bases numbered 6, after V lost 5 bases and J lost 0 bases. This CDR3 comprises 16 residues. From germline, CDR1 is MNHEY and CDR2 SMNVEV (reference sequence). In DNA form, the CDR3 reads TGTGCCAGCAGTCTCAAAGGGACAGCAACTAATGAAAAACTGTTTTTT. It yields the protein CASSLKGTATNEKLFF.